These 16 T cell receptor beta chains share one sample of origin, sequenced in a study of shared clonotypes between healthy human individuals. Method: immunoSEQ multiplex PCR; TCRdb's copy keeps in-frame clones and lacks some. Of millions of clones listed, 85% to 95% are singletons. The specimen sequenced was naive CD4+ T cells sorted from blood. As for subset: CD45RA+ positively selected. The receptor set was obtained from a man younger than 30 in good health.

This chain joins TRBV7-2 and TRBJ2-7, with TRBD2 matching over 11 bases. After removal of 5 bases from V and 1 base from J, the junction contained 4 bases not matched to a gene. The CDR3 is 15 amino acids. The V gene's germline CDR1 is SGHTA and CDR2 FQGNSA. The CDR3 protein is CASSKLAGESYEQYF. The CDR3 bases are TGTGCCAGCAGCAAACTAGCGGGAGAATCCTACGAGCAGTACTTC.

This clone was recorded only once. This chain uses TRBV4-1 with TRBJ2-5; 8 bases are shared with TRBD2. Unmatched junction bases numbered 3, after V lost 5 bases and J lost 1 base. Germline assignment: CDR1 MGHRA and CDR2 YSYEKL. This CDR3 contains 14 residues. CDR3 loop: CASSVRGVQETQYF. In nucleotides, the CDR3 is TGCGCCAGCAGCGTGCGGGGGGTCCAAGAGACCCAGTACTTC.

The rearrangement links TRBV25-1 to TRBJ2-2; 9 bases align to TRBD1. The CDR3 extends over 15 amino acids. Germline V lookup: CDR1 MGHDK, CDR2 SYGVNS. V shed 7 bases, J shed 5 bases, and the junction held 8 bases outside the gene matches. The CDR3 bases are TGTGCCAGCACCGACGGACAGGGGAGGACCGGGGAGCTGTTTTTT. Its translation: CASTDGQGRTGELFF.

The V gene is TRBV19, the J gene TRBJ1-1; D possibly corresponds to TRBD1 (5 bases). CDR1 is LNHDA, CDR2 SQIVND, per germline (reference sequence). V lost 0 bases, J lost 0 bases, and 11 bases lay in between. The CDR3 has 16 residues. CDR3 in DNA: TGTGCCAGTAGTATAGATACCAGGGCCTTGAACACTGAAGCTTTCTTT. Protein: CASSIDTRALNTEAFF.

The chain recombines TRBV29-1 with TRBJ2-7; a weak D match, TRBD2 (6 bases). Germline CDR1 and CDR2: SQVTM and ANQGSEA. Trimming stripped 6 bases from V and 6 bases from J, with 12 bases between. The CDR3 loop spans 11 amino acids. The DNA of the CDR3 is TGCAGCGTGGGCGAGGGAGGCGAGCAGTACTTC. Its translation is CSVGEGGEQYF.

The chain is built from TRBV10-3 and TRBJ1-1; D is possibly TRBD1 (5 bases). CDR3 length: 15 amino acids. Germline V lookup: CDR1 ENHRY, CDR2 SYGVKD. V gave up 7 bases and J gave up 0 bases, with 15 bases separating them. The CDR3 sequence is CAITPGVGMNTEAFF. The CDR3, as DNA: TGTGCCATCACGCCGGGGGTAGGAATGAACACTGAAGCTTTCTTT.

With regard to this clone: This same CDR3 is encoded by further DNA sequences in the sample. This chain uses TRBV5-4 with TRBJ1-3, with D uncertain. V shed 0 bases and J shed 0 bases, with 7 bases lying between them. Germline V gene data show CDR1 as SGHNT and CDR2 as YYREEE (reference sequence). The CDR3 spans 15 residues. This CDR3 is CASSLGRSSGNTIYF. CDR3 sequence (DNA): TGTGCCAGCAGCTTGGGCAGGTCCTCTGGAAACACCATATATTTT.

This rearrangement joins TRBV7-3 to TRBJ2-6; D ambiguous. V was shortened by 5 bases and J by 0 bases, with 11 bases between the two germline ends. The CDR3 sequence is 16 residues long. CDR1 is SGHTA and CDR2 is FQGTGA in the germline V gene. CDR3 nucleotide sequence: TGTGCCAGCAGCCCCTTTTGGAGCTCTGGGGCCAACGTCCTGACTTTC. Translated, it gives CASSPFWSSGANVLTF.

The V call is TRBV5-1, the J call TRBJ2-3; TRBD2 matches at 10 bases. V gave up 0 bases and J gave up 4 bases; unmatched junction bases: 5. Germline V gene sequence: CDR1 SGHRS, CDR2 YFSETQ. There are 16 residues in the CDR3. The CDR3 protein is CASSLGGLAVSDTQYF. DNA for the CDR3: TGCGCCAGCAGCTTGGGAGGACTAGCGGTGTCAGATACGCAGTATTTT.

The rearrangement uses TRBV10-3 and TRBJ2-7; D remains unclear. With 9 bases removed from V and 0 bases from J, the gap between germline ends came to 15 bases. There are 14 residues in the CDR3. The germline V gene encodes CDR1 ENHRY and CDR2 SYGVKD. Here the CDR3 reads CAIGPALGSYEQYF. The DNA of the CDR3 is TGTGCCATTGGGCCGGCGCTAGGCTCCTACGAGCAGTACTTC.

The rearrangement links TRBV18 to TRBJ1-1; tentatively, D is TRBD1 (5 bases). Germline CDR1 reads KGHSH; CDR2 reads LQKENI. With 5 bases removed from V and 1 base from J, the gap between germline ends came to 14 bases. The CDR3 has 15 residues. CDR3 loop: CASSKFGGENTEAFF. CDR3 coding DNA: TGTGCCAGCTCAAAGTTCGGGGGGGAGAACACTGAAGCTTTCTTT.

The chain has TRBV5-1 and TRBJ1-1; 7 bases map to TRBD1. Unmatched junction bases numbered 8, after V lost 0 bases and J lost 6 bases. The germline V gene has CDR1 SGHRS and CDR2 YFSETQ. This CDR3 contains 15 residues. For the CDR3, the DNA is TGCGCCAGCAGCTTGGCCGACAGGGTGGACCCTGAAGCTTTCTTT. Translated, it gives CASSLADRVDPEAFF.

The CDR3 DNA reads TGTGCCAGTAGTAGAGCTCCTCCGGGACAGGGGAACAATCAGCCCCAGCATTTT. It is translated as CASSRAPPGQGNNQPQHF. V is TRBV19 and J is TRBJ1-5, with 10 bases lining up with TRBD1. Germline-derived CDR1 and CDR2 are LNHDA and SQIVND (reference sequence). The CDR3 covers 18 residues. V dropped 4 bases and J dropped 3; count of bases not matched to a gene: 12.

Remarks on this clone: A much more abundant neighbour one base away suggests this may be a read error. Other DNA sequences in the same sample also yield this CDR3. J is TRBJ1-1 and V is TRBV30; D is possibly TRBD1 (6 bases). Germline V gene lookup returns CDR1 GTSNPN and CDR2 SVGIG (reference sequence). The CDR3 runs to 13 residues. Trimming took off 1 base at V and 3 bases at J, with 9 bases between the two ends. In DNA, the CDR3 is TGTGCCTGGAGTGCGAGGGGGGACACTGAAGCTTTCTTT. This translates into CAWSARGDTEAFF.

This rearrangement joins TRBV7-9 to TRBJ1-1; 7 bases are a match to TRBD1. CDR3 length: 14 amino acids. V lost 5 bases, J lost 0 bases, and 3 bases stayed unmatched. Germline CDR1 and CDR2: SEHNR and FQNEAQ (reference sequence). This chain's CDR3 is CASSMGQMNTEAFF. The CDR3 DNA follows: TGTGCCAGCAGCATGGGACAGATGAACACTGAAGCTTTCTTT. The variable domain in full, with the rest retrieved from reference TRBV7-9 and TRBJ1-1, is DTGVSQNPRHKITKRGQNVTFRCDPISEHNRLYWYRQTLGQGPEFLTYFQNEAQLEKSRLLSDRFSAERPKGSFSTLEIQRTEQGDSAMYLCASSMGQMNTEAFFGQGTRLTVV.

This sequence joins TRBV30 and TRBJ1-3; 7 bases agree with TRBD1. V lost 1 base, J lost 2 bases, and 5 bases stayed unmatched. The germline CDR1 and CDR2 sequences are GTSNPN and SVGIG (reference sequence). The CDR3 runs 15 residues. DNA of the CDR3: TGTGCCTGGAGTGGACAGGGAAGCGCTGGAAACACCATATATTTT. Its translation is CAWSGQGSAGNTIYF.